This paragraph covers one T cell receptor (beta chain) sequence. This record belongs to a study of cytomegalovirus exposure and HLA in healthy donors. Produced via immunoSEQ multiplex PCR; TCRdb's table is partial and in-frame only. This sample has 120,000 or so clones, with about 82% found just once. The clonotype comes from a young man in good health and CMV-seronegative. Source material: PBMCs.

As DNA, the CDR3 is TGTGCCAGCAGCTCCCAGGTCCAGGGGGCGAGGGGATCTAGGGCTTTCTTT. Protein: CASSSQVQGARGSRAFF. The genes are TRBV5-6 and TRBJ1-1; TRBD1 matches at 8 bases. CDR1 and CDR2 from the germline V gene are SGHDT and YYEEEE. The CDR3 has 17 residues. The V and J ends lost 3 bases and 11 bases, in that order; junction bases with no gene match: 21.